The present TCR beta chain was sequenced within a study of Graves' ophthalmopathy and Graves' hyperthyroidism. The ends lost 4 bases at V and 7 bases at J; junction bases unmatched: 7. CDR1 is SEHNR and CDR2 is FQNEAQ in the germline V gene (reference sequence). This CDR3 comprises 14 residues. The authors enrolled newly diagnosed hyperthyroidism patients aged 18 to 65 with under 2 months' duration. CDR3 regions of TCR beta were amplified from RNA transcripts. Amplification began with first-round RT-PCR using HTBI primers, then second-round multiplex PCR was performed. MiXCR, applied by TCRdb to the multiplex PCR reads, yields one record per CDR3 protein. The data show about 1.1 million distinct CDR3 sequences, about 35% seen once.

The sequence was collected from an adult man with Graves' hyperthyroidism. V and J are TRBV7-9 and TRBJ1-1; 9 positions agree with TRBD1. The sample comprised peripheral blood or thyroid tissue (not recorded which). In DNA form, the CDR3 reads TGTGCCAGCAGCTCGGGACAGGGCTTCGATGAAGCTTTCTTT. Its protein is CASSSGQGFDEAFF.